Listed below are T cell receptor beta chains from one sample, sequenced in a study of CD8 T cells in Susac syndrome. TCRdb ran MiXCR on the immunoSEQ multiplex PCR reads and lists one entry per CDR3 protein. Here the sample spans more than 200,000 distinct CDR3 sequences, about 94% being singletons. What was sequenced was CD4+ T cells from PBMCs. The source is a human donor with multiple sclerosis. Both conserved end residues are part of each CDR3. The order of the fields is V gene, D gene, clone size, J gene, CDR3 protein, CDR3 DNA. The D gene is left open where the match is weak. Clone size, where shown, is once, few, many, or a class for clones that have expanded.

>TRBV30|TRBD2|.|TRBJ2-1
CAWSVPSGSGNEQFF
TGTGCCTGGAGTGTACCTAGCGGGAGCGGGAATGAGCAGTTCTTC
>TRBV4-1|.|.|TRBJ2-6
CASRHVSGANVLTF
TGCGCCAGCAGGCACGTCTCTGGGGCCAACGTCCTGACTTTC
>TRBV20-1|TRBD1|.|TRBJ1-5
CSATSIKGQGGQPQHF
TGCAGTGCTACAAGCATTAAAGGACAGGGTGGGCAGCCCCAGCATTTT
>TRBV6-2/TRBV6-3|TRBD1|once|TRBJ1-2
CASSRQGATGGYTF
TGTGCCAGCAGTCGACAGGGGGCAACGGGCGGCTACACCTTC
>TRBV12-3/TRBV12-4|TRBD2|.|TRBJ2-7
CASSLGTTFGEQYF
TGTGCCAGCAGTTTGGGGACTACCTTCGGCGAGCAGTACTTC
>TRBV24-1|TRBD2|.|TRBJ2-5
CATSDPGLAGDQTQYF
TGTGCCACCAGTGACCCGGGACTAGCGGGAGATCAGACCCAGTACTTC
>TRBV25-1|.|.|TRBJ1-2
CASFSGLSYTF
TGTGCCAGCTTCTCGGGACTCTCCTACACCTTC
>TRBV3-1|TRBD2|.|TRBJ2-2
CASSPRLADTGELFF
TGTGCCAGCAGCCCCCGACTAGCGGACACCGGGGAGCTGTTTTTT
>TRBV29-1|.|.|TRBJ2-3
CSVEEGVSTDTQYF
TGCAGCGTTGAAGAAGGGGTGAGCACAGATACGCAGTATTTT
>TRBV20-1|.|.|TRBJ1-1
CSARRDTLRAFF
TGCAGTGCTAGAAGGGACACCTTACGAGCTTTCTTT
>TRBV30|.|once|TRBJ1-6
CAWSGEKGDNSPLHF
TGTGCCTGGAGCGGGGAGAAGGGGGATAATTCACCCCTCCACTTT
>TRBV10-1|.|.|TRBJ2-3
CASSESARAHTQYF
TGCGCCAGCAGTGAGTCCGCCAGGGCACATACGCAGTATTTT
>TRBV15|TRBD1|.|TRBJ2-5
CATSPDRGQETQYF
TGTGCCACTTCCCCGGACAGGGGCCAAGAGACCCAGTACTTC
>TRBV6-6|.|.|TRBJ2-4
CASSAGLENIQYF
TGTGCCAGCAGCGCCGGATTGGAAAACATTCAGTACTTC
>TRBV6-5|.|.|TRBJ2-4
CASSQGRAAKNIQYF
TGTGCCAGCAGTCAGGGAAGGGCAGCCAAAAACATTCAGTACTTC
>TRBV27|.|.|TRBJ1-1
CASSLWQGGASEAFF
TGTGCCAGCAGTTTATGGCAGGGAGGGGCTTCTGAAGCTTTCTTT
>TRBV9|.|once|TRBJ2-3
CASSAQSDTQYF
TGTGCCAGCAGCGCACAGTCAGATACGCAGTATTTT
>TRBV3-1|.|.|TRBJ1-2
CASSQDDGLQYGYTF
TGTGCCAGCAGCCAAGATGACGGGCTTCAATATGGCTACACCTTC
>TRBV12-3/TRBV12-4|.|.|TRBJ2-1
CASSLSRRGEQFF
TGTGCCAGCAGTTTAAGTCGTAGGGGTGAGCAGTTCTTC
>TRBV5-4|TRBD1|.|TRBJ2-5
CASSRTGGPEETQYF
TGTGCCAGCAGCCGGACAGGGGGCCCTGAAGAGACCCAGTACTTC
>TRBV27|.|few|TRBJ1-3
CASSLSGSGNTIYF
TGTGCCAGCAGTTTATCGGGCTCTGGAAACACCATATATTTT
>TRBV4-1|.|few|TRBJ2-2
CASSQDPGQGFGELFF
TGCGCCAGCAGCCAAGATCCGGGGCAGGGCTTCGGGGAGCTGTTTTTT
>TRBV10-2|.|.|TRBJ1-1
CASSESSGSRNEAFF
TGCGCCAGCAGTGAGTCGTCAGGGAGTCGAAATGAAGCTTTCTTT
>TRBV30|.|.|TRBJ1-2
CAWGRRLNYGYTF
TGTGCCTGGGGACGGAGACTTAACTATGGCTACACCTTC
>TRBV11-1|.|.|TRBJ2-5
CASSVMGGKTQYF
TGTGCCAGCAGCGTTATGGGGGGCAAGACCCAGTACTTC
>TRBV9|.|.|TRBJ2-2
CASSGGGRNTGELFF
TGTGCCAGCAGCGGTGGGGGCCGGAACACCGGGGAGCTGTTTTTT
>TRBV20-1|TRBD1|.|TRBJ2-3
CSANPTGSRTDTQYF
TGCAGTGCTAACCCGACAGGGTCGCGCACAGATACGCAGTATTTT
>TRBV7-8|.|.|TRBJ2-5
CASSLFRDKRSQETQYF
TGTGCCAGCAGCTTATTCAGGGACAAACGGAGCCAAGAGACCCAGTACTTC
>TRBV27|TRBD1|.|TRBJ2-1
CASSSYRDRGDNEQFF
TGTGCCAGCAGTTCATACCGGGACAGGGGAGACAATGAGCAGTTCTTC
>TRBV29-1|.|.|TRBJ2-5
CSVAEGHFGETQYF
TGCAGCGTTGCTGAAGGACACTTCGGGGAGACCCAGTACTTC
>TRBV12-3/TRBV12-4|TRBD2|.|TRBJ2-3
CASSPGTSGRRNADTQYF
TGTGCCAGCAGCCCCGGGACTAGCGGGAGAAGAAATGCAGATACGCAGTATTTT
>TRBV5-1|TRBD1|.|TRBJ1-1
CASRITPGQMNTEAFF
TGCGCCAGCAGGATTACACCGGGACAGATGAACACTGAAGCTTTCTTT
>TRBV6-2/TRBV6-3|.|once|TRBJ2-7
CASRGRDFSYEQYF
TGTGCCAGCAGAGGCCGGGACTTCTCCTACGAGCAGTACTTC
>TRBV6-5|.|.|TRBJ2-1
CASSYSMTETGYNEQFF
TGTGCCAGCAGTTACTCGATGACCGAGACTGGCTACAATGAGCAGTTCTTC
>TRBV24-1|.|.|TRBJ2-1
CAIEPSGRPYNEQFF
TGTGCGATTGAACCCTCGGGGAGACCCTACAATGAGCAGTTCTTC
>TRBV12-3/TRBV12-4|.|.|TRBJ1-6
CASSRYLSSYNSPLHF
TGTGCCAGCAGCCGGTACCTGAGCTCCTATAATTCACCCCTCCACTTT
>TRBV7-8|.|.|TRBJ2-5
CASSLITLQETQYF
TGTGCCAGCAGCTTAATAACTTTACAAGAGACCCAGTACTTC
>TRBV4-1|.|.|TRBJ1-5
CASSQEVRGVQPQHF
TGCGCCAGCAGCCAAGAGGTGAGAGGGGTTCAGCCCCAGCATTTT
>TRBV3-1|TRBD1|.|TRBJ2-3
CASSLERQGMVPDTQYF
TGTGCCAGCAGCCTCGAACGACAGGGGATGGTCCCAGATACGCAGTATTTT
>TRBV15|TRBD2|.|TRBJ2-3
CATGLAGADTQYF
TGTGCCACCGGACTAGCGGGAGCAGATACGCAGTATTTT
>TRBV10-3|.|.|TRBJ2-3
CAISESGEDTQYF
TGTGCCATCAGTGAGTCCGGGGAAGATACGCAGTATTTT
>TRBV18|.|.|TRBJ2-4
CASSPGAGGNIQYF
TGTGCCAGCTCCCCCGGGGCCGGAGGGAACATTCAGTACTTC
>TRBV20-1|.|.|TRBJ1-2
CSANTGYGYTF
TGCAGTGCTAATACAGGGTATGGCTACACCTTC